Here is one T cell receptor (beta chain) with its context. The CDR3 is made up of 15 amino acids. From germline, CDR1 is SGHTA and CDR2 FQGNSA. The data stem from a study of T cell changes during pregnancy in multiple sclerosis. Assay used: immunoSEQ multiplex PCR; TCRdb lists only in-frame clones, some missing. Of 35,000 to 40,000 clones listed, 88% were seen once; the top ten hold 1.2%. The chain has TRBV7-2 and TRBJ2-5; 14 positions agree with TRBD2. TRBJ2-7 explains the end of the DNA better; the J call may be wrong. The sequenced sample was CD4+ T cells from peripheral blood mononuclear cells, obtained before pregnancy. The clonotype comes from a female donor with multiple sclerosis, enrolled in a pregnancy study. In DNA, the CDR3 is TGTGCCAGCAGCCACGGACTAGCGGGAGGCAACGAGCAGTACTTC. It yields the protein CASSHGLAGGNEQYF.